A selection of T cell receptor beta chains follows, all from one sample in a study of blood T cells in healthy people across ages. TCRdb itself ran the 5' RACE reads through MiXCR, one entry per CDR3 protein. The table records some 730,000 distinct CDR3 sequences, 22% of them present only once. Sequencing input: blood. These TCRs come from a man between 65 and 79 years old in good health. CDR3s include the opening cysteine and the closing phenylalanine or tryptophan. The order of the fields is J gene, clone size, V gene, D gene, CDR3 DNA, CDR3 protein. D genes are given only for firm matches. Expanded clones get a size class; other rows say once, few or many, or leave the size out.

J gene: TRBJ1-2; clone size: .; V gene: TRBV20-1; D gene: .; CDR3 DNA: TGCAGTGCTATAAAACCCCCGACCTTTTATGGCTACACCTTC; CDR3 protein: CSAIKPPTFYGYTF
J gene: TRBJ1-1; clone size: .; V gene: TRBV6-5; D gene: .; CDR3 DNA: TGTGCCAGCAGTTATAATCGGGCAGCCAACACTGAAGCTTTCTTT; CDR3 protein: CASSYNRAANTEAFF
J gene: TRBJ1-2; clone size: few; V gene: TRBV29-1; D gene: .; CDR3 DNA: TGCAGCGTCGCGACCCCTGCAGGGAATGGCTACACCTTC; CDR3 protein: CSVATPAGNGYTF
J gene: TRBJ1-5; clone size: few; V gene: TRBV5-1; D gene: TRBD1; CDR3 DNA: TGCGCCAGCAGCACGACGACAGGGCCTAATCAGCCCCAGCATTTT; CDR3 protein: CASSTTTGPNQPQHF
J gene: TRBJ2-1; clone size: .; V gene: TRBV10-3; D gene: .; CDR3 DNA: TGTGCCATCAGGGAGGACAGTTCCAATGAGCAGTTCTTC; CDR3 protein: CAIREDSSNEQFF
J gene: TRBJ1-2; clone size: few; V gene: TRBV5-5; D gene: TRBD1; CDR3 DNA: TGTGCCAGCAGCCAACCAACAGGGGAATGGTATGGCTACACCTTC; CDR3 protein: CASSQPTGEWYGYTF
J gene: TRBJ2-7; clone size: many; V gene: TRBV9; D gene: .; CDR3 DNA: TGTGCCAGCAGCGTAGGGATTAGCTCCTACGAGCAGTACTTC; CDR3 protein: CASSVGISSYEQYF
J gene: TRBJ1-3; clone size: few; V gene: TRBV29-1; D gene: TRBD1; CDR3 DNA: TGCAGCGTAGACCGGACAGGGCAAGGAAACACCATATATTTT; CDR3 protein: CSVDRTGQGNTIYF
J gene: TRBJ2-1; clone size: .; V gene: TRBV7-2; D gene: TRBD2; CDR3 DNA: TGTGCCAGCAGCGCCGCGGTTCGAGGCCTAGCGGGACGAGACAATGAGCAGTTCTTC; CDR3 protein: CASSAAVRGLAGRDNEQFF
J gene: TRBJ2-3; clone size: few; V gene: TRBV5-1; D gene: .; CDR3 DNA: TGCGCCAGCAGCCCCGCGATTGGGTTGAACACAGATACGCAGTATTTT; CDR3 protein: CASSPAIGLNTDTQYF
J gene: TRBJ2-1; clone size: .; V gene: TRBV2; D gene: TRBD2; CDR3 DNA: TGTGCCAGCAGTGTACTAGCGGGGGTCCATGAGCAGTTCTTC; CDR3 protein: CASSVLAGVHEQFF
J gene: TRBJ2-7; clone size: few; V gene: TRBV20-1; D gene: .; CDR3 DNA: TGCAGTGCCGAGCCGGGACGTAGCTCCTACGAGCAGTACTTC; CDR3 protein: CSAEPGRSSYEQYF
J gene: TRBJ1-2; clone size: few; V gene: TRBV6-1; D gene: .; CDR3 DNA: TGTGCCAGCAGTGAGGGGCCAAGCCTTAACTATGGCTACACCTTC; CDR3 protein: CASSEGPSLNYGYTF
J gene: TRBJ2-1; clone size: .; V gene: TRBV11-2; D gene: .; CDR3 DNA: TGTGCCAGCAGCCCGGTTACGGGGAATGAGCAGTTCTTC; CDR3 protein: CASSPVTGNEQFF
J gene: TRBJ1-4; clone size: .; V gene: TRBV20-1; D gene: TRBD1; CDR3 DNA: TGCAGTGCCACGTCGACAGGGGCCGAAAAACTGTTTTTT; CDR3 protein: CSATSTGAEKLFF
J gene: TRBJ1-2; clone size: .; V gene: TRBV6-6; D gene: .; CDR3 DNA: TGTGCCAGCAGCCACCAAAGGATGGATGGCTACACCTTC; CDR3 protein: CASSHQRMDGYTF
J gene: TRBJ2-1; clone size: .; V gene: TRBV5-1; D gene: TRBD1; CDR3 DNA: TGCGCCAGCAGTTTTGACAGGGCCCCGTACAATGAGCAGTTCTTC; CDR3 protein: CASSFDRAPYNEQFF
J gene: TRBJ1-2; clone size: few; V gene: TRBV10-3; D gene: .; CDR3 DNA: TGTGCCATCAGCCCACGACATGAGGGAGTCTATGGCTACACCTTC; CDR3 protein: CAISPRHEGVYGYTF
J gene: TRBJ2-3; clone size: few; V gene: TRBV5-1; D gene: .; CDR3 DNA: TGCGCCAGCACGTCTGGGCAGGTGGTCACAGATACGCAGTATTTT; CDR3 protein: CASTSGQVVTDTQYF
J gene: TRBJ1-4; clone size: .; V gene: TRBV12-3/TRBV12-4; D gene: TRBD1; CDR3 DNA: TGTGCCAGCATTAGGGGGCGAGGAGAAAAACTGTTTTTT; CDR3 protein: CASIRGRGEKLFF
J gene: TRBJ2-7; clone size: .; V gene: TRBV12-3/TRBV12-4; D gene: .; CDR3 DNA: TGTGCCAGCAGTTCCCCCCCTGCGGGATCGACCTACGAGCAGTACTTC; CDR3 protein: CASSSPPAGSTYEQYF
J gene: TRBJ2-5; clone size: .; V gene: TRBV25-1; D gene: .; CDR3 DNA: TGTGCCAGCAGTGAATACAGGAGTTACTACCAAGAGACCCAGTACTTC; CDR3 protein: CASSEYRSYYQETQYF
J gene: TRBJ2-3; clone size: .; V gene: TRBV7-2; D gene: .; CDR3 DNA: TGTGCCAGCAGCCCCCGGGTGCGAGATACGCAGTATTTT; CDR3 protein: CASSPRVRDTQYF
J gene: TRBJ2-5; clone size: .; V gene: TRBV5-1; D gene: TRBD1; CDR3 DNA: TGCGCCAGCGGAGTCGCCCGGGACAGCCTCCAGTACTTC; CDR3 protein: CASGVARDSLQYF
J gene: TRBJ2-3; clone size: many; V gene: TRBV7-3; D gene: TRBD2; CDR3 DNA: TGTGCCAGCAGCCCTTCCGTGGCGGGAGTGGGGGATACGCAGTATTTT; CDR3 protein: CASSPSVAGVGDTQYF
J gene: TRBJ1-4; clone size: few; V gene: TRBV6-1; D gene: TRBD1; CDR3 DNA: TGTGCCAGCAGTGAACCGACAGGGAGGGATGAAAAACTGTTTTTT; CDR3 protein: CASSEPTGRDEKLFF
J gene: TRBJ2-7; clone size: many; V gene: TRBV18; D gene: .; CDR3 DNA: TGTGCCAGCTCACCAGGGAGTCTCTACGAGCAGTACTTC; CDR3 protein: CASSPGSLYEQYF
J gene: TRBJ2-1; clone size: .; V gene: TRBV7-8; D gene: .; CDR3 DNA: TGTGCCAGCAACTTAGCTCGGGCCTACAATGAGCAGTTCTTC; CDR3 protein: CASNLARAYNEQFF
J gene: TRBJ2-6; clone size: many; V gene: TRBV6-4; D gene: .; CDR3 DNA: TGTGCCAGCAGTGACTTTTCTGGGGCCAACGTCCTGACTTTC; CDR3 protein: CASSDFSGANVLTF
J gene: TRBJ2-4; clone size: .; V gene: TRBV6-1; D gene: .; CDR3 DNA: TGTGCCAGCAGTGCGTCCGCTGCCAAAAACATTCAGTACTTC; CDR3 protein: CASSASAAKNIQYF
J gene: TRBJ2-5; clone size: .; V gene: TRBV7-2; D gene: .; CDR3 DNA: TGTGCCAGCAGCTTAGAGGACTCCTCGCAGTACTTC; CDR3 protein: CASSLEDSSQYF
J gene: TRBJ1-1; clone size: .; V gene: TRBV14; D gene: .; CDR3 DNA: TGTGCCAGCAGCCGGGCAGCCGAAGCTTTCTTT; CDR3 protein: CASSRAAEAFF
J gene: TRBJ1-3; clone size: many; V gene: TRBV12-3/TRBV12-4; D gene: .; CDR3 DNA: TGTGCCAGCAGTTTTCAATACGGGGAACGAACGTCTGGAAACACCATATATTTT; CDR3 protein: CASSFQYGERTSGNTIYF
J gene: TRBJ2-5; clone size: few; V gene: TRBV11-2; D gene: .; CDR3 DNA: TGTGCCAGCAGCCCTCACTTGCAGATCGGGACCCAGTACTTC; CDR3 protein: CASSPHLQIGTQYF
J gene: TRBJ2-4; clone size: .; V gene: TRBV21-1; D gene: .; CDR3 DNA: TGTGCCAGCAGCCTAGACATTGCCAAAAACATTCAGTACTTC; CDR3 protein: CASSLDIAKNIQYF
J gene: TRBJ2-3; clone size: .; V gene: TRBV6-6; D gene: .; CDR3 DNA: TGTGCCGGCAGTTACTTGCGGGGAGGCACAGATACGCAGTATTTT; CDR3 protein: CAGSYLRGGTDTQYF
J gene: TRBJ1-4; clone size: few; V gene: TRBV29-1; D gene: TRBD1; CDR3 DNA: TGCAGCGTTGGAGGGGGCGAGGAAAAACTGTTTTTT; CDR3 protein: CSVGGGEEKLFF
J gene: TRBJ2-7; clone size: .; V gene: TRBV5-1; D gene: .; CDR3 DNA: TGCGCCAGCAGCTTGGAAACGGTGGGCTACGAGCAGTACTTC; CDR3 protein: CASSLETVGYEQYF
J gene: TRBJ2-1; clone size: .; V gene: TRBV20-1; D gene: .; CDR3 DNA: TGCAGTGCTCCTCCGGGCGTCTCTAACAATGAGCAGTTCTTC; CDR3 protein: CSAPPGVSNNEQFF
J gene: TRBJ1-5; clone size: .; V gene: TRBV7-9; D gene: .; CDR3 DNA: TGTGCCAGCAGCCAACTCCAGGGAAATCAGCCCCAGCATTTT; CDR3 protein: CASSQLQGNQPQHF
J gene: TRBJ2-5; clone size: few; V gene: TRBV6-4; D gene: .; CDR3 DNA: TGTGCCAGCACAACGCAAGAGACCCAGTACTTC; CDR3 protein: CASTTQETQYF
J gene: TRBJ2-2; clone size: .; V gene: TRBV7-2; D gene: .; CDR3 DNA: TGTGCCAGCAGCTTAGCAGGGACTCCCCGAACCGGGGAGCTGTTTTTT; CDR3 protein: CASSLAGTPRTGELFF
J gene: TRBJ2-1; clone size: many; V gene: TRBV6-2/TRBV6-3; D gene: TRBD2; CDR3 DNA: TGTGCCAGCAGTTTCACTCTTTTTCTAGCGGGAGAGGCGAATGAGCAGTTCTTC; CDR3 protein: CASSFTLFLAGEANEQFF
J gene: TRBJ2-1; clone size: .; V gene: TRBV5-1; D gene: TRBD1; CDR3 DNA: TGCGCCAGCAGCTTCGCCGGGACAGGGATTAACAATGAGCAGTTCTTC; CDR3 protein: CASSFAGTGINNEQFF
J gene: TRBJ2-7; clone size: .; V gene: TRBV28; D gene: .; CDR3 DNA: TGTGCCAGCAGTTTGCTATCCCAGGACGAGCAGTACTTC; CDR3 protein: CASSLLSQDEQYF
J gene: TRBJ2-3; clone size: .; V gene: TRBV11-1; D gene: .; CDR3 DNA: TGTGCCAGCAGCCCCCCTCCGTTGGGCGGTACGCAGTATTTT; CDR3 protein: CASSPPPLGGTQYF
J gene: TRBJ2-7; clone size: .; V gene: TRBV2; D gene: .; CDR3 DNA: TGTGCCAGCAGTGACGCCCGGGACTCCTACGAGCAGTACTTC; CDR3 protein: CASSDARDSYEQYF
J gene: TRBJ1-2; clone size: .; V gene: TRBV6-6; D gene: .; CDR3 DNA: TGTGCCAGCAGTGGAGGGTTTGTAAACTATGGCTACACCTTC; CDR3 protein: CASSGGFVNYGYTF
J gene: TRBJ2-1; clone size: few; V gene: TRBV12-3/TRBV12-4; D gene: TRBD2; CDR3 DNA: TGTGCCAGCAGTTTGAGGCGGGAGGGCCGAAATGAGCAGTTCTTC; CDR3 protein: CASSLRREGRNEQFF
J gene: TRBJ2-2; clone size: .; V gene: TRBV5-1; D gene: .; CDR3 DNA: TGCGCCAGCAGCTTGGATTACGGCGGGGACGGGGAGCTGTTTTTT; CDR3 protein: CASSLDYGGDGELFF
J gene: TRBJ2-2; clone size: few; V gene: TRBV27; D gene: .; CDR3 DNA: TGTGCCAGCACCCGGGCAGGGTACACCGGGGAGCTGTTTTTT; CDR3 protein: CASTRAGYTGELFF
J gene: TRBJ2-7; clone size: few; V gene: TRBV20-1; D gene: TRBD2; CDR3 DNA: TGCAGTGCTAGAGAATTAGCGGGGGGCCCCTACGAGCAGTACTTC; CDR3 protein: CSARELAGGPYEQYF
J gene: TRBJ2-3; clone size: .; V gene: TRBV20-1; D gene: .; CDR3 DNA: TGCAGTGCTAGAGAGCCGGGTCCCCACACAGATACGCAGTATTTT; CDR3 protein: CSAREPGPHTDTQYF
J gene: TRBJ2-3; clone size: .; V gene: TRBV11-2; D gene: TRBD2; CDR3 DNA: TGTGCCAGCAGCTTAGATAGTTATAGGCAGGGACTAAAGCTCCATACCCCAGATACGCAGTATTTT; CDR3 protein: CASSLDSYRQGLKLHTPDTQYF
J gene: TRBJ2-5; clone size: few; V gene: TRBV7-2; D gene: .; CDR3 DNA: TGTGCCAGCAGCTTAGAGGGTGGCCTAGCGACCCAGTACTTC; CDR3 protein: CASSLEGGLATQYF